Listed here is a single T cell receptor beta chain. Its specificity is not known. These data are taken from a study of T cell responses to AZD1222 COVID-19 vaccine. Looking at the study overall: Second-dose groups at about 4 or about 12 weeks were pooled.

Some clones are missing from TCRdb's copy, which holds only in-frame ones; the method was immunoSEQ multiplex PCR. The data show roughly 150,000 clones, 90% to 95% seen once. Overall study results and limits: Following two doses of AZD1222, Spike-specific TCR breadth and depth rose. CD4 TCRs associated with vaccination spanned spike, dominating at 160-218 and 743-854. Clonal diversity was possibly underestimated, and white British individuals and females predominated among donors.

The sample here was peripheral blood, taken on day 0 of AZD1222 vaccination. This TCR derives from an adult in good health.

The chain's CDR3 is CASSLMETQYF. CDR3 nucleotides: TGCGCCAGCAGCTTGATGGAGACCCAGTACTTC. The chain has TRBV5-1 and TRBJ2-5; D is uncertain. Germline CDR1 SGHRS, CDR2 YFSETQ. Trimming took off 1 base at V and 5 bases at J, with 3 bases between the two ends. This CDR3 contains 11 residues.